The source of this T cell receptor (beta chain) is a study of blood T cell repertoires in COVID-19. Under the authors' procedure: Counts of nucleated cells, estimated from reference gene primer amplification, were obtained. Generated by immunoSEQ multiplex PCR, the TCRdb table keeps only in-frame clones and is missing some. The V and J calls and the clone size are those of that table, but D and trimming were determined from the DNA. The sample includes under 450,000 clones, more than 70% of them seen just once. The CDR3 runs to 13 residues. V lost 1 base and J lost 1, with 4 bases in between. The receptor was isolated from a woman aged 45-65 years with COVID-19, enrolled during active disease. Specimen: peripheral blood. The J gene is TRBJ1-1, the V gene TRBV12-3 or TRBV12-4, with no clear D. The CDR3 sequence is CASSLGENTEAFF. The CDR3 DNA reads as TGTGCCAGCAGTTTAGGAGAGAACACTGAAGCTTTCTTT.